One and the same sample provided the 21 T cell receptor beta chains below, sequenced in a study of cytomegalovirus exposure and HLA in healthy donors. PCR was performed using 60 Vbeta and 13 Jbeta primers. Clones were sequenced by immunoSEQ multiplex PCR, and TCRdb holds only the in-frame ones, with some missing. This sample's table reports 200,000 to 250,000 clones. Sequencing was performed on PBMCs. The receptors shown here come from a girl between 2 and 10 years old in good health and CMV-seropositive.

This chain links TRBV10-3 with TRBJ2-7; weak D call: TRBD1 (6 bases). V gave up 5 bases and J gave up 0 bases, with 14 bases separating them. CDR3 length: 15 amino acids. Germline CDR1 ENHRY, CDR2 SYGVKD. The CDR3 DNA reads TGTGCCATCAGTCGACAGGCCGCTATCTCCTACGAGCAGTACTTC. Its translation is CAISRQAAISYEQYF.

This chain joins TRBV7-8 and TRBJ1-4; TRBD1 matches at 9 bases. Germline V lookup: CDR1 SGHVS, CDR2 FQNEAQ. This CDR3 has 14 amino acids. The V and J ends lost 7 bases and 7 bases, in that order; junction bases with no gene match: 7. Written as DNA, the CDR3 is TGTGCCAGCACCTCCCGGGACAGGGCTGAAAAACTGTTTTTT. This codes for CASTSRDRAEKLFF.

V and J are TRBV6-6 and TRBJ1-5; D unclear. V was pared by 2 bases and J by 2 bases, with 7 bases between. The CDR3 spans 14 residues. In germline, CDR1 is MNHNY, CDR2 SVGAGI (reference sequence). The CDR3 sequence is CASSYLQGNQPQHF. For the CDR3, the DNA is TGTGCCAGCAGTTACCTTCAGGGCAATCAGCCCCAGCATTTT.

This sequence joins TRBV6-1 and TRBJ2-3; no clear D. Germline V lookup: CDR1 MNHNS, CDR2 SASEGT. Deletions cut 8 bases from V and 0 bases from J, with 15 bases between. The CDR3 sequence is 15 residues long. CDR3: CASQLLAASTDTQYF. The CDR3, as DNA: TGTGCCAGCCAGCTGTTGGCGGCTAGCACAGATACGCAGTATTTT.

CDR3 coding DNA: TGCGCCAGCAGCTTGGACCACAATCCCACAGATACGCAGTATTTT. Protein: CASSLDHNPTDTQYF. The genes are TRBV5-1 and TRBJ2-3; D unclear. Trimming cost V 0 bases and J 2 bases, with 10 bases left between them. The germline gives CDR1 SGHRS, CDR2 YFSETQ. This CDR3 region has 15 residues.

The gene calls are TRBV28 and TRBJ2-7; 9 bases line up with TRBD2. CDR3 length: 13 residues. J gave up 1 base and V 8 bases, and 3 bases lay outside the gene matches. Germline-derived CDR1 and CDR2 are MDHEN and SYDVKM. This chain's CDR3 is CASEREVSYEQYF. The CDR3 DNA sequence: TGTGCCAGCGAGCGGGAGGTTTCCTACGAGCAGTACTTC.

The chain links TRBV5-4 to TRBJ2-7, with D possibly matching TRBD2 (5 bases). V lost 3 bases to trimming and J lost 0 bases, with 13 bases between them. The CDR3 contains 15 residues. In germline, CDR1 is SGHNT, CDR2 YYREEE (reference sequence). CDR3 in amino acids: CASSYSDQPSYEQYF. The CDR3 coding sequence is TGTGCCAGCAGCTATAGCGATCAGCCCTCCTACGAGCAGTACTTC.

V is TRBV7-3 and J is TRBJ2-1; 7 nucleotides line up with TRBD2. The CDR3 contains 14 residues. With V trimmed by 1 base and J by 9 bases, 6 bases remained unmatched. The germline CDR1 and CDR2 sequences are SGHTA and FQGTGA. CDR3: CASSLSGGEGEQFF. CDR3 in DNA: TGTGCCAGCAGCTTAAGTGGTGGGGAGGGTGAGCAGTTCTTC.

The chain couples TRBV7-6 to TRBJ2-7, with 7 bases fitting TRBD2. Germline V gives CDR1 SGHVS, CDR2 FNYEAQ. V dropped 4 bases and J dropped 7; count of bases not matched to a gene: 7. CDR3 length: 13 amino acids. CDR3 amino acids: CASSSLAGDEQYF. The CDR3 DNA sequence: TGTGCCAGCAGCTCCCTGGCGGGGGATGAGCAGTACTTC.

This chain joins TRBV5-1 and TRBJ2-3; TRBD2 matches 11 bases. The V and J ends lost 0 bases and 2 bases, in that order; junction bases with no gene match: 5. In germline, CDR1 is SGHRS, CDR2 YFSETQ. CDR3 size: 17 residues. The CDR3 nucleotides read TGCGCCAGCAGCTTGGACCTAGCGGGAGGACCCACAGATACGCAGTATTTT. This gives the protein CASSLDLAGGPTDTQYF.

CDR3 region: CASSFPGTVYQPQHF. The CDR3 DNA is TGTGCCAGCAGTTTTCCGGGGACAGTATACCAGCCCCAGCATTTT. The chain has TRBV28 and TRBJ1-5, with 7 bases matching TRBD1. Germline CDR1 reads MDHEN; CDR2 reads SYDVKM. The ends lost 3 bases at V and 7 bases at J; junction bases unmatched: 9. This CDR3 contains 15 residues.

The chain joins TRBV28 to TRBJ2-1; 10 bases align to TRBD2. V gave up 8 bases and J gave up 6 bases; unmatched junction bases: 13. The CDR3 is 16 amino acids. Germline V gene sequence: CDR1 MDHEN, CDR2 SYDVKM. For the CDR3, the DNA is TGTGCCAGCGGGGGGGCTAGCGGGAGAGATGCCAATGAGCAGTTCTTC. This gives the protein CASGGASGRDANEQFF.

The chain employs TRBV19 and TRBJ2-7; D possibly corresponds to TRBD2 (6 bases). Trimming took 5 bases from V and 6 from J, leaving 14 bases between them. Germline V CDR1 and CDR2: LNHDA, SQIVND (reference sequence). The CDR3 length is 13 residues. The DNA for the CDR3 is TGTGCCAGTAGTGGAGGGAAAGCCTCCGAGCAGTACTTC. Translating it yields CASSGGKASEQYF.

This rearrangement joins TRBV6-5 to TRBJ2-1; TRBD2 might be the D (6 bases). Trimming shortened V by 2 bases and J by 3 bases, and 11 bases separated the two germline ends. Looked up from germline, CDR1 is MNHEY and CDR2 is SVGAGI. The CDR3 has 15 residues. The CDR3 DNA reads as TGTGCCAGCAGTTACGATTCCGGGGGCTACAATGAGCAGTTCTTC. Translated: CASSYDSGGYNEQFF.

In the case of this clone: Germline and junction disagree at one end, which may indicate a read error. V and J are TRBV27 and TRBJ2-3; 7 bases are shared with TRBD2. The CDR3 loop spans 16 amino acids. Germline lookup yields CDR1 MNHEY and CDR2 SMNVEV (reference sequence). CDR3 sequence reads: CASSLTGTIAGDAQYF. The DNA for the CDR3 is TGTGCCAGCAGTTTAACCGGGACTATCGCGGGAGATGCGCAGTATTTT.

Here the CDR3 reads CASSFEHNEQFF. Written as DNA, the CDR3 is TGTGCCAGCAGCTTTGAGCACAATGAGCAGTTCTTC. The J gene is TRBJ2-1, the V gene TRBV5-4; D is unclear. This CDR3 contains 12 residues. V dropped 2 bases and J dropped 5 bases, with 5 bases sitting between them. The germline gives CDR1 SGHNT, CDR2 YYREEE (reference sequence).

CDR3 loop: CASSFSGTNEKLFF. The CDR3 DNA reads TGTGCCAGCAGTTTTTCAGGAACTAATGAAAAACTGTTTTTT. The chain uses TRBV28 and TRBJ1-4; D is unclear. The CDR3 runs 14 residues. Germline assignment: CDR1 MDHEN and CDR2 SYDVKM. Trimming took off 3 bases at V and 1 base at J, with 6 bases between the two ends. Variable domain in full (rest from reference TRBV28 and TRBJ1-4): DVKVTQSSRYLVKRTGEKVFLECVQDMDHENMFWYRQDPGLGLRLIYFSYDVKMKEKGDIPEGYSVSREKKERFSLILESASTNQTSMYLCASSFSGTNEKLFFGSGTQLSVL.

The J gene is TRBJ2-2, the V gene TRBV4-1; TRBD1 matches 9 bases. The CDR3 is 15 amino acids. V trimming: 5 bases; J trimming: 4 bases; junction bases outside the gene matches: 5. The germline V gene encodes CDR1 MGHRA and CDR2 YSYEKL. DNA of the CDR3: TGCGCCAGCAGCACACAGGGGGCGGGCACCGGGGAGCTGTTTTTT. It is translated as CASSTQGAGTGELFF.

CDR3 nucleotides: TGTGCCAGCAGCTCGCTAGTATCCGGGGAGCTGTTTTTT. It translates to CASSSLVSGELFF. The V and J genes are TRBV7-3 and TRBJ2-2; D remains unclear. The V gene's germline CDR1 is SGHTA and CDR2 FQGTGA. CDR3 length: 13 amino acids. V lost 4 bases, J lost 6 bases, and 9 bases lay in between. The full variable domain, with the rest looked up from reference TRBV7-3 and TRBJ2-2, is GAGVSQTPSNKVTEKGKYVELRCDPISGHTALYWYRQSLGQGPEFLIYFQGTGAADDSGLPNDRFFAVRPEGSVSTLKIQRTERGDSAVYLCASSSLVSGELFFGEGSRLTVL.

V and J are TRBV6-5 and TRBJ2-1; D gene unclear. V dropped 8 bases and J dropped 2 bases, with 7 bases sitting between them. The CDR3 sequence is 12 residues long. The V gene's germline CDR1 is MNHEY and CDR2 SVGAGI. This chain's CDR3 is CASVGAYNEQFF. The CDR3 bases are TGTGCCAGCGTGGGCGCCTACAATGAGCAGTTCTTC.

This chain joins TRBV2 and TRBJ2-3, with D possibly being TRBD2 (5 bases). Trimming took 6 bases from V and 0 from J, leaving 16 bases between them. The CDR3 spans 16 residues. CDR1 and CDR2 from the germline V gene are SNHLY and FYNNEI. This chain's CDR3 is CASRGYLSGSTDTQYF. CDR3 DNA sequence: TGTGCCAGCAGGGGTTATCTCAGCGGTAGCACAGATACGCAGTATTTT.